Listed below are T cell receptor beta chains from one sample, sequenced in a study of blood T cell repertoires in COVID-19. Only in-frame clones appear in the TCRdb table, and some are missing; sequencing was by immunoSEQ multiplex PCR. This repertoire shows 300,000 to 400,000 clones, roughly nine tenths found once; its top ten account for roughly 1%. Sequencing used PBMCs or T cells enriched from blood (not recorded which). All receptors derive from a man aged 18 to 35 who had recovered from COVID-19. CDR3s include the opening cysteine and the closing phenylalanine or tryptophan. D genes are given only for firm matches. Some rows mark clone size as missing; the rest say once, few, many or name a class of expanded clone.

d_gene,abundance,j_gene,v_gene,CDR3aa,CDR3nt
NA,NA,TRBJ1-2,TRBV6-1,CASSEIQVVYGYTF,TGTGCCAGCAGTGAAATACAGGTCGTTTATGGCTACACCTTC
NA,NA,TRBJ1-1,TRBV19,CASNPGKNTEAFF,TGTGCCAGTAATCCAGGGAAGAACACTGAAGCTTTCTTT
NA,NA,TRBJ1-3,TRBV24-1,CATSALGGFGNTIYF,TGTGCCACCAGTGCCTTGGGGGGGTTCGGAAACACCATATATTTT
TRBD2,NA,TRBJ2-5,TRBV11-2,CASSWGGTQETQYF,TGTGCCAGCAGCTGGGGGGGGACCCAAGAGACCCAGTACTTC
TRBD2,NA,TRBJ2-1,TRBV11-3,CASSLGASGANEQFF,TGTGCCAGCAGCTTAGGCGCTAGCGGAGCAAATGAGCAGTTCTTC
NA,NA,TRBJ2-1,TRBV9,CASSVEAYNEQFF,TGTGCCAGCAGCGTAGAAGCTTACAATGAGCAGTTCTTC
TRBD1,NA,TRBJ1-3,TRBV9,CASSGGQGAFTIYF,TGTGCCAGCAGCGGCGGACAGGGCGCCTTCACCATATATTTT
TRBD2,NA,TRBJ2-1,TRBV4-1,CASSQNPSGSYNEQFF,TGCGCCAGCAGCCAAAACCCTAGCGGCTCCTACAATGAGCAGTTCTTC
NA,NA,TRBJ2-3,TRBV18,CASSPSTATDTQYF,TGTGCCAGCTCACCTTCGACAGCCACAGATACGCAGTATTTT
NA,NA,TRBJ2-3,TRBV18,CASSYTGSRQGDTQYF,TGTGCCAGCTCATATACCGGGTCGCGGCAGGGAGATACGCAGTATTTT
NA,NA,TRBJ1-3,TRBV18,CASSPGQKMGNTIYF,TGTGCCAGCTCACCAGGGCAGAAGATGGGAAACACCATATATTTT
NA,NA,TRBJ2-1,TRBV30,CAWSPRGEQFF,TGTGCCTGGAGTCCCAGGGGTGAGCAGTTCTTC
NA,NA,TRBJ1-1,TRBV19,CASSLQLNTEAFF,TGTGCCAGTAGCTTACAACTAAACACTGAAGCTTTCTTT
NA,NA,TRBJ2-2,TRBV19,CASRGYSGELFF,TGTGCCAGCAGGGGTTATTCCGGGGAGCTGTTTTTT
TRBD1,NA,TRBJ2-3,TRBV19,CASSLTAQGADSTDTQYF,TGTGCCAGTAGCTTGACGGCACAGGGGGCGGATAGCACAGATACGCAGTATTTT
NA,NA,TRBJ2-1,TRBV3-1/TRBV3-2,CASSVQGFNEQFF,TGTGCCAGCAGCGTACAGGGTTTCAATGAGCAGTTCTTC
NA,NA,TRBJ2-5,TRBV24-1,CATSTLEGVQETQYF,TGTGCCACCAGTACCCTCGAGGGGGTTCAAGAGACCCAGTACTTC
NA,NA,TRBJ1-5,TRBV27,CARPPDGVSNQPQHF,TGTGCCAGACCCCCGGACGGGGTTAGCAATCAGCCCCAGCATTTT
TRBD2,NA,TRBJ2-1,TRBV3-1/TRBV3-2,CASSQERLAGGPNEQFF,TGTGCCAGCAGCCAAGAGAGACTAGCGGGGGGGCCGAATGAGCAGTTCTTC
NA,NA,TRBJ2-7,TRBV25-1,CASSESPSYEQYF,TGTGCCAGCAGTGAATCTCCTTCCTACGAGCAGTACTTC
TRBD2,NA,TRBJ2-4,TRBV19,CASSKLAGGLAKNIQYF,TGTGCCAGTAGTAAACTAGCGGGGGGACTAGCCAAAAACATTCAGTACTTC
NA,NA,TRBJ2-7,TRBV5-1,CASSSRDKLSYEQYF,TGCGCCAGCAGCTCCCGGGACAAACTCTCCTACGAGCAGTACTTC
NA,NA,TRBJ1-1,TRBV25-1,CASSEYNTPNTEAFF,TGTGCCAGCAGTGAATATAACACCCCGAACACTGAAGCTTTCTTT
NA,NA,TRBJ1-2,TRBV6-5,CASLSTSYGYTF,TGTGCCAGTCTAAGCACCTCTTATGGCTACACCTTC
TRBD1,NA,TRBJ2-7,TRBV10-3,CATLSGTDYEQYF,TGTGCCACACTTTCCGGGACAGACTACGAGCAGTACTTC
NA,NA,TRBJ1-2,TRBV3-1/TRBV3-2,CASSDQTGPNYGYTF,TGTGCCAGCAGTGATCAGACAGGCCCAAACTATGGCTACACCTTC
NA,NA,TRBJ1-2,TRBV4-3,CASSQEFERGYTF,TGCGCCAGCAGCCAAGAGTTCGAGAGGGGCTACACCTTC
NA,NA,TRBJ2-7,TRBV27,CASSRYRDTSYEQYF,TGTGCCAGCAGTCGCTATCGGGACACCTCCTACGAGCAGTACTTC
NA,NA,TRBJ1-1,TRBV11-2,CASSNLVTFF,TGTGCCAGCTCTAATCTAGTAACTTTCTTT
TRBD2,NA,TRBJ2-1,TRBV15,CATIRGGAGAGREFF,TGTGCCACCATACGGGGGGGTGCTGGAGCGGGGCGCGAGTTCTTC
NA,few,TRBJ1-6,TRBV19,CASSMKTGNNSPLHF,TGTGCCAGTAGTATGAAAACAGGGAATAATTCACCCCTCCACTTT
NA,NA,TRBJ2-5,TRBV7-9,CASSSNSGVGETQYF,TGTGCCAGCAGCTCGAATAGCGGAGTGGGGGAGACCCAGTACTTC
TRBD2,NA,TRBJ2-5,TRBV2,CASSEGLAGGQETQYF,TGTGCCAGCAGTGAAGGACTAGCGGGGGGGCAAGAGACCCAGTACTTC
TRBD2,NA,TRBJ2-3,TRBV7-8,CASRRAGGPADTQYF,TGTGCCAGCAGACGAGCGGGGGGGCCAGCAGATACGCAGTATTTT
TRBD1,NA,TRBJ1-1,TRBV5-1,CASSLGQSNTEAFF,TGCGCCAGCAGCCTGGGACAGTCCAACACTGAAGCTTTCTTT
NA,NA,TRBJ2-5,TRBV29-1,CSVKGVPAPSSKGETQYF,TGCAGCGTGAAAGGGGTACCCGCACCCTCAAGTAAAGGAGAGACCCAGTACTTC
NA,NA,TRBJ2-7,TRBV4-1,CASSQVETSSYEQYF,TGCGCCAGCAGCCAAGTAGAGACTAGCTCCTACGAGCAGTACTTC
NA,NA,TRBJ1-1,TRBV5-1,CASSGLSTGTEAFF,TGCGCCAGCAGCGGACTCTCAACTGGGACTGAAGCTTTCTTT
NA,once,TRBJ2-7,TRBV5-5,CASSYTGYEQYF,TGTGCCAGCAGCTACACAGGGTACGAGCAGTACTTC
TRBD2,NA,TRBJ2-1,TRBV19,CASSALAGQSSYNEQFF,TGTGCCAGTAGTGCCCTAGCGGGACAGAGCTCCTACAATGAGCAGTTCTTC
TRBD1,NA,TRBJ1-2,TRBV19,CATTGTGMVAIGYTF,TGTGCCACCACAGGGACAGGAATGGTAGCTATTGGCTACACCTTC
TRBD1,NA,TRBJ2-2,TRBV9,CASRPTGEAGELFF,TGTGCCAGCAGACCGACAGGGGAAGCCGGGGAGCTGTTTTTT
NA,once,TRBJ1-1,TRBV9,CASSPRVGDTEAFF,TGTGCCAGCAGCCCTAGGGTAGGGGACACTGAAGCTTTCTTT
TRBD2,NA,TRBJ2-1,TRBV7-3,CASSLASGGQNEQFF,TGTGCCAGCAGCTTAGCTAGCGGGGGTCAGAATGAGCAGTTCTTC
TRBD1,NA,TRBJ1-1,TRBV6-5,CASSDSTGGNTEAFF,TGTGCCAGCAGTGACTCGACAGGGGGGAACACTGAAGCTTTCTTT